This T cell receptor beta chain was obtained from a study of cytomegalovirus exposure and HLA in healthy donors (dated by TCRdb to 2016 to 2017). In terms of the full investigation: According to a later analysis, one platform produced both the roughly 120 validation repertoires and the approximately 670 repertoires of the first cohort. To predict cytomegalovirus infection status, the study brought together high-throughput TCR immunosequencing, statistical association of individual TCRs with disease status, and machine learning. A separate validation cohort of about 110 different subjects was used in addition to the roughly 620-subject first cohort. The study aimed to test whether cataloging public T cell receptors could reveal signatures of past pathogen exposure. Study-wide findings and limitations: In a later analysis, TCRs clustered in the first cohort were found to also tend to co-occur in the 120 or so validation repertoires, with approximately 95% of cluster scores above 0. The study gave a list of some 150 TCR beta chains associated with cytomegalovirus. Across donors, most TCR sequences were observed very rarely, whereas some public TCRs were present in many individuals. Three of the identified cytomegalovirus-associated TCR beta chains were confirmed in vitro to be specific for cytomegalovirus antigens. According to the authors, the approach could potentially be generalized to other disease states and immunological phenotypes. The classifier was reported to diagnose cytomegalovirus status with high specificity and sensitivity in both the original and validation cohorts. The validation cohort had no HLA typing available for a later analysis, so co-occurrence within that cohort was assessed over all 130 or so repertoires.

Library generation was performed with the immunoSEQ multiplex PCR assay. Per the original workflow: A statistical classification framework was built to diagnose cytomegalovirus status from the catalog of TCR beta chain sequences. Drawn from immuneACCESS, this table holds only the in-frame rearrangements with V and J called that TCRdb kept. Clones are partly lost; checked studies trace under half to an unresolved V gene and leave the rest unexplained. V, J and clone size reflect that table, while D and trimming were determined from the DNA. The sample table contains roughly 120,000 clones; only one count was recorded for about 82% of them. The ten largest clones represent roughly 5.3% of the sample. The donors belonged to the validation cohort of 120 subjects, which was separate from the roughly 670-subject first cohort. Regarding this clone: The specificity of this receptor is unknown. No base-level quality is on record; no much larger clone is a single base apart.

This clonotype was sampled from a man in his late teens or twenties in good health and CMV-seronegative. The source material was PBMCs.

CDR3 region: CSVEWGDSSYEQYF. The nucleotide sequence is given as TGCAGCGTTGAATGGGGGGACAGCTCCTACGAGCAGTACTTC. Recombination joined TRBV29-1 with TRBJ2-7, with a tentative D gene TRBD1 over 7 matching bases. Cut back by 2 bases and 0 bases, the V and J ends lie 11 bases apart. From its cysteine to its phenylalanine, the CDR3 spans 14 amino acids. Only the CDR3 part of the read is kept: 42 bases, read in frame from the first base. CDR1 SQVTM and CDR2 ANQGSEA are derived from the germline V gene.